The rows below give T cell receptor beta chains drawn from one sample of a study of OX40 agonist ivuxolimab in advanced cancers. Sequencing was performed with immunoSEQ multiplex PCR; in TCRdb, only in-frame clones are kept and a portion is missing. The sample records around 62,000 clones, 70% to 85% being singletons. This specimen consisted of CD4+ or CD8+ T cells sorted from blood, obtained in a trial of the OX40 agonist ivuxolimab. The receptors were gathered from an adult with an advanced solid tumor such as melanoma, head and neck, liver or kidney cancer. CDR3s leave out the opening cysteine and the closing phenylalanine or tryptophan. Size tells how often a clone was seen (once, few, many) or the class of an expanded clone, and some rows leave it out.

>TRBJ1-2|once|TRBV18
ASSPPNRYGYT
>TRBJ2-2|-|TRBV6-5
ASSFGLNTGELF
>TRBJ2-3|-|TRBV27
ASSLGGEDTQY
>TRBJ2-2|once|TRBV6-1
ASSEVRGQSGELF
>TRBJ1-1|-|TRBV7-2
ASSFPTVNTEAF
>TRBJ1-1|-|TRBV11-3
ASSYRENTEAF
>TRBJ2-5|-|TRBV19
ASQTSGGARETQY
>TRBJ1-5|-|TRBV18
ASSSGTGDHLNQPQH
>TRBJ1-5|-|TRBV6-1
ASSESYSNQPQH
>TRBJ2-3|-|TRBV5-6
ASSLIGEDTQY
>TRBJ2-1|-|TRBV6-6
ASSYSTVQGTNEQF
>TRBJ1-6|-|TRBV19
ASSIRGQGARGNSPLH
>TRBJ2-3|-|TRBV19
ASTFGDTQY
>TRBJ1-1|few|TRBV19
ASSMRGGPEAF
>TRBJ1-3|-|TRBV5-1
ASTPGDSSGNTIY
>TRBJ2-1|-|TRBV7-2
ASSLHQNNEQF
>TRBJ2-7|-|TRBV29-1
SVRTSGSYEQY
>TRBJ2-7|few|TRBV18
ASSPLGQGAGSYEQY
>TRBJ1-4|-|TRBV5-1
ASSPSGSTNEKLF
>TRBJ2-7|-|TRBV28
ASSFGGRKATYEQY
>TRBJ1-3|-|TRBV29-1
SARARSGNTIY
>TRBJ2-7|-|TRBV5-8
ASSRGRAGWSYEQY
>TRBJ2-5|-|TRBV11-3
ASSSNEETQY
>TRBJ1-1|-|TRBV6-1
ASSGSGRTEAF
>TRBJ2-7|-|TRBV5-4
ASSLPGDLDEQY
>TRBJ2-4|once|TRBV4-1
ASSQGENIQY
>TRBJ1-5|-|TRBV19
ASSDTVSQPQH
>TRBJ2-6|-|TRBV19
ASTLLVGGSGANVLT
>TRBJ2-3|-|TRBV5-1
ASSLGHRTDTQY
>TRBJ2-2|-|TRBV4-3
ASSQDGGAIGELF
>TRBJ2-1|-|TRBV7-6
ASSFPGQSNEQF
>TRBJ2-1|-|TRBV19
ASSIPRQGPYNEQF
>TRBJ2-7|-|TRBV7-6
ASTPGGAPGEQY
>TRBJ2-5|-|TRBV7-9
ASSLIAVETQY
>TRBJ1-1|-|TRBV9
ASSVTGNTEAF
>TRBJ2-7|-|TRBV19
ASSSSGTAIYEQY
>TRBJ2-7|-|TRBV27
ASSLSLAGKSKQY
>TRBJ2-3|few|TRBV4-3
ASSQYHEQGYSTDTQY
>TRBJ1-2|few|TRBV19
ASSIQGYYGYT
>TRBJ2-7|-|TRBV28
ASSTTYEQY
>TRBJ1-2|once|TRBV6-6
ASSYEGNYGYT
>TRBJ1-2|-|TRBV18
ASSTGQDYGYT
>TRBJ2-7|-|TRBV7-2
ASSSVGQSSYEQY
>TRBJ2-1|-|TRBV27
ASRAPLSSYNEQF
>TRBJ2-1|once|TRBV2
ASSEALGASYNEQF
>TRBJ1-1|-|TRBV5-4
ASSAGTGDRTEAF
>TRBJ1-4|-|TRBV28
ASSPRTGIGEKLF
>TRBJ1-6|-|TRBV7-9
ASTVRGGPLH
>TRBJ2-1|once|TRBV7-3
ASRNDQDGNYNEQF
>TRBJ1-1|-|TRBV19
ASKVTESNTEAF
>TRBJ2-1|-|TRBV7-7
ASSPAVAGGYNEQF
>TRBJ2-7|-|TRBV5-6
ASSSYHNRLRSYEQY
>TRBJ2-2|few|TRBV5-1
ASSLGHRANTGELF
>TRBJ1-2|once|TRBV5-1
ASSIDRHPYGYT